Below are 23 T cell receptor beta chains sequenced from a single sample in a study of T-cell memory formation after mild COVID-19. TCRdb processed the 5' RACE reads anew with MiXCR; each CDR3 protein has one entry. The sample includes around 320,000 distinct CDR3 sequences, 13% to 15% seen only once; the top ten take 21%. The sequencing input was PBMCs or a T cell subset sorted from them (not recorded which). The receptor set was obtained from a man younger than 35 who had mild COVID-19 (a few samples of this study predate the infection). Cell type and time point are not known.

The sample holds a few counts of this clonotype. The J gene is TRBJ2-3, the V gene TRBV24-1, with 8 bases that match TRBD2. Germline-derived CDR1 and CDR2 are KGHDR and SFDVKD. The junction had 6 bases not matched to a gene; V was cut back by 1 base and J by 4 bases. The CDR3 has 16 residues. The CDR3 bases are TGTGCCACCAGTGATTTTGACGGGGGGGTCGCAGATACGCAGTATTTT. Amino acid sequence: CATSDFDGGVADTQYF.

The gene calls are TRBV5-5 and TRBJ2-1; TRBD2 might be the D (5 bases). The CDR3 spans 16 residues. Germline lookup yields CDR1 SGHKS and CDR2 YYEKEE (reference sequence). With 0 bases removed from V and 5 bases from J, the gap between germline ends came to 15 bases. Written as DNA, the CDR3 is TGTGCCAGCAGCTTGGTTGAGGGAATAAGGGACAATGAGCAGTTCTTC. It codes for CASSLVEGIRDNEQFF.

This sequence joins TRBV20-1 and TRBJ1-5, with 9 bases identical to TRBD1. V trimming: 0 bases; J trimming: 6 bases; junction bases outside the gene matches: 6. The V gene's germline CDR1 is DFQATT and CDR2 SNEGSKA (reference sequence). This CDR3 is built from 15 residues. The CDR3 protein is CSAREWRQGGQPQHF. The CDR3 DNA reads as TGCAGTGCTAGAGAGTGGAGACAGGGGGGTCAGCCCCAGCATTTT.

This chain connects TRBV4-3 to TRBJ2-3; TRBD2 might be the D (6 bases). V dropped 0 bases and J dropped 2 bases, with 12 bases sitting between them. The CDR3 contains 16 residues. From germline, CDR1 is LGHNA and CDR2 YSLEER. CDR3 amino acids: CASSQDSGSYTDTQYF. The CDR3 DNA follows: TGCGCCAGCAGCCAAGATAGCGGTTCCTACACAGATACGCAGTATTTT.

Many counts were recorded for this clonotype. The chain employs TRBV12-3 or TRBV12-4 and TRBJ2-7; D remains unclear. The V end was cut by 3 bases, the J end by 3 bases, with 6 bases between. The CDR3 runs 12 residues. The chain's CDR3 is CASSLTRYEQYF. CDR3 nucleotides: TGTGCCAGCAGTTTGACTCGCTACGAGCAGTACTTC.

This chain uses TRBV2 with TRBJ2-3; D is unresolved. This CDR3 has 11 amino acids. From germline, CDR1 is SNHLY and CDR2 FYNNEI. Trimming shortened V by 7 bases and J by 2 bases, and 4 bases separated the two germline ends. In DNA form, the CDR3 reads TGTGCCAGCAAGTACACAGATACGCAGTATTTT. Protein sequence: CASKYTDTQYF. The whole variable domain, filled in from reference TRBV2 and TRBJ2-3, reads EPEVTQTPSHQVTQMGQEVILRCVPISNHLYFYWYRQILGQKVEFLVSFYNNEISEKSEIFDDQFSVERPDGSNFTLKIRSTKLEDSAMYFCASKYTDTQYFGPGTRLTVL.

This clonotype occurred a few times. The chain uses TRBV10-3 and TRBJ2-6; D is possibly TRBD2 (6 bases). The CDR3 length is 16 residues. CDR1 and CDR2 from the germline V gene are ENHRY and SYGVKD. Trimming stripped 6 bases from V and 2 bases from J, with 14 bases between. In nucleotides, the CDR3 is TGTGCCATCAGCACCCCCTCGGGGGCTGGGGCCAACGTCCTGACTTTC. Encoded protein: CAISTPSGAGANVLTF.

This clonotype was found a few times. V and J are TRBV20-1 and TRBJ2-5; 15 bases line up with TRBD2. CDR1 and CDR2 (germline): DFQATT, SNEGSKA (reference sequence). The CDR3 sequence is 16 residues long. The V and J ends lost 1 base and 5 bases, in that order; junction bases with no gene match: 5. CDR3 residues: CSARVWGLAGGETQYF. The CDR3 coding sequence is TGCAGTGCTAGAGTTTGGGGACTAGCGGGGGGTGAGACCCAGTACTTC.

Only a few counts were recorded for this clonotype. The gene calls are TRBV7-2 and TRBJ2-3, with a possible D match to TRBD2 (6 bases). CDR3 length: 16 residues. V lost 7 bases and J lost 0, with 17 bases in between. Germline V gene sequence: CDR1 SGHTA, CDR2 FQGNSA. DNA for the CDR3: TGTGCCAGCACCTATGGGACTTATACTAGCACAGATACGCAGTATTTT. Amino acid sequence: CASTYGTYTSTDTQYF.

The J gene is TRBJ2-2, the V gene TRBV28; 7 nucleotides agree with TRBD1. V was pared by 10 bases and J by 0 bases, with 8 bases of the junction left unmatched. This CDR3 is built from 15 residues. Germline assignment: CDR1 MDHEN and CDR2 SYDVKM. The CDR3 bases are TGTGCCACTAAGACAGGGCTCACGAACACCGGGGAGCTGTTTTTT. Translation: CATKTGLTNTGELFF.

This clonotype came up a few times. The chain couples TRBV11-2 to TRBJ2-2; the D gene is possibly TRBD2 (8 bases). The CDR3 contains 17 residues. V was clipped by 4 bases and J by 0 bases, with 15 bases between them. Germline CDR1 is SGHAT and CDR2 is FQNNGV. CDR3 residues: CASSSGRGRTNTGELFF. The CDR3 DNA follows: TGTGCCAGCAGCTCCGGGAGGGGGCGGACGAACACCGGGGAGCTGTTTTTT.

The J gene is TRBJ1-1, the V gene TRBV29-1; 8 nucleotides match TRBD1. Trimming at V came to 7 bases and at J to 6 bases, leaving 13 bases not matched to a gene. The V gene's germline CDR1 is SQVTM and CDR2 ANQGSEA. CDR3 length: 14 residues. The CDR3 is CSARGWAGGSEAFF. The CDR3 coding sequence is TGCAGCGCCCGAGGATGGGCAGGGGGCTCTGAAGCTTTCTTT.

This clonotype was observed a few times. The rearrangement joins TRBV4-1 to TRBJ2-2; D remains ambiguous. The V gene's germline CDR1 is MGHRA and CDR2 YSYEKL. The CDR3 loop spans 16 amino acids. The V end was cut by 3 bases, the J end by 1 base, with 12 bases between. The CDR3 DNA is TGCGCCAGCAGCCATGGCCAGCTCAAGAACACCGGGGAGCTGTTTTTT. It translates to CASSHGQLKNTGELFF.

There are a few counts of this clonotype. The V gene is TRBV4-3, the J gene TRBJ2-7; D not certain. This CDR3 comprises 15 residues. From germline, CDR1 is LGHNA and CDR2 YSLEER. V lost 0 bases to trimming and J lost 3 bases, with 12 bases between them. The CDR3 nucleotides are TGCGCCAGCAGCCAAGAAAGAGGTTCGGGCTACGAGCAGTACTTC. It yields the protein CASSQERGSGYEQYF.

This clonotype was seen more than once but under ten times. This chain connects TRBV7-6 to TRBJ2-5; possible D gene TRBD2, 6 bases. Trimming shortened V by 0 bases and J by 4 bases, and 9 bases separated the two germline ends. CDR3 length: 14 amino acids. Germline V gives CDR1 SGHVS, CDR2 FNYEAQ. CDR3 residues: CASSLAAGGETQYF. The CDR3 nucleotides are TGTGCCAGCAGCTTAGCGGCCGGGGGAGAGACCCAGTACTTC.

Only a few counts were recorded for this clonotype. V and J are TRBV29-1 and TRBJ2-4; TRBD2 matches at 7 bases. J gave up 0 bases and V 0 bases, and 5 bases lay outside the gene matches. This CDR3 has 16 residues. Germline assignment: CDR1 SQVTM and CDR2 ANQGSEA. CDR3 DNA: TGCAGCGTTGAAGAGGCGGGGAGGGGAGCCAAAAACATTCAGTACTTC. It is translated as CSVEEAGRGAKNIQYF. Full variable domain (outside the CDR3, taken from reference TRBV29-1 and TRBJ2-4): SAVISQKPSRDICQRGTSLTIQCQVDSQVTMMFWYRQQPGQSLTLIATANQGSEATYESGFVIDKFPISRPNLTFSTLTVSNMSPEDSSIYLCSVEEAGRGAKNIQYFGAGTRLSVL.

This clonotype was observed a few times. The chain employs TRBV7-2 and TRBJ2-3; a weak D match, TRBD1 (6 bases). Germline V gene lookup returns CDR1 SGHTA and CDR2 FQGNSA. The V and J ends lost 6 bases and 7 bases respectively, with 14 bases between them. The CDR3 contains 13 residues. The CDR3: CASRTGLGYTQYF. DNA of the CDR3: TGTGCCAGCAGGACAGGCCTGGGGTATACGCAGTATTTT.

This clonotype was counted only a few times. CDR3 protein: CASRPEGEVGYTF. For the CDR3, the DNA is TGTGCCAGCAGGCCCGAAGGGGAGGTCGGCTACACCTTC. This rearrangement joins TRBV7-9 to TRBJ1-2; the D gene is possibly TRBD1 (5 bases). The CDR3 is made up of 13 amino acids. Trimming shortened V by 6 bases and J by 8 bases, and 16 bases separated the two germline ends. Germline assignment: CDR1 SEHNR and CDR2 FQNEAQ (reference sequence).

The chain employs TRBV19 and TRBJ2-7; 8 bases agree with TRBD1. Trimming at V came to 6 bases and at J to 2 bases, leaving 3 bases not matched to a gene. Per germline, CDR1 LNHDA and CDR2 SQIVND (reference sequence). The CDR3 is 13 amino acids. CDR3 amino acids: CASRGTGAYEQYF. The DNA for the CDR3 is TGTGCCAGTAGGGGGACAGGAGCCTACGAGCAGTACTTC.

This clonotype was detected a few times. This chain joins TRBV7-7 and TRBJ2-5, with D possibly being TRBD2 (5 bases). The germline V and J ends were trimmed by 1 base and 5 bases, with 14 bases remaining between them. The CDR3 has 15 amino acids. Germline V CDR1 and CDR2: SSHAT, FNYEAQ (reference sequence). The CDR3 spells CASSLGASKGETQYF. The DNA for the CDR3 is TGTGCCAGCAGCTTAGGTGCTAGCAAGGGCGAGACCCAGTACTTC.

The CDR3, as DNA: TGTGCCAGCAGCTCCCGTCGCTATGGCTACACCTTC. This codes for CASSSRRYGYTF. This chain uses TRBV7-2 with TRBJ1-2, with D unresolved. Looked up from germline, CDR1 is SGHTA and CDR2 is FQGNSA. Trimming removed 4 bases at V and 4 bases at J, with 7 bases between. The CDR3 totals 12 residues.

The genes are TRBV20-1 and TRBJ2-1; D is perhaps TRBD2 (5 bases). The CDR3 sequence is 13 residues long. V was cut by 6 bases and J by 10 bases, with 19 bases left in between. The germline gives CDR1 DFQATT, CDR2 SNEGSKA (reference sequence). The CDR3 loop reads CSASPDSEPEQFF. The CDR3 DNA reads TGCAGTGCCTCCCCGGACTCGGAACCAGAGCAGTTCTTC.

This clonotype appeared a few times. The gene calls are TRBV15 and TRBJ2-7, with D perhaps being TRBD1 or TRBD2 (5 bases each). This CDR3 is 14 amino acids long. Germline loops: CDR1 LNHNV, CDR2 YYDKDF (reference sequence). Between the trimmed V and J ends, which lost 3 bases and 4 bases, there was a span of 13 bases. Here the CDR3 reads CATSSAPGGYEQYF. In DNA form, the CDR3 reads TGTGCCACCAGCAGCGCCCCTGGGGGTTACGAGCAGTACTTC.